What follows are 21 T cell receptor beta chains derived from one specimen sequenced in a study of T cells after somatic rescue of genetic block. Sequencing was performed with immunoSEQ multiplex PCR; in TCRdb, only in-frame clones are kept and a portion is missing. The data contain roughly 70,000 clones, about 90% of them singletons. Sequencing was done on a sample of peripheral blood mononuclear cells (PBMCs). These receptors were obtained from a man between 40 and 49 years old.

The chain joins TRBV7-9 to TRBJ1-3; D gene ambiguous. This CDR3 spans 16 amino acids. The V end was cut by 2 bases, the J end by 0 bases, with 11 bases between. Looked up from germline, CDR1 is SEHNR and CDR2 is FQNEAQ (reference sequence). This CDR3 is CASSLNMAHSGNTIYF. Here the CDR3 DNA reads TGTGCCAGCAGCTTAAATATGGCCCACTCTGGAAACACCATATATTTT.

This rearrangement joins TRBV29-1 to TRBJ2-7; D not resolved. The CDR3 is 13 amino acids. Trimming pared 6 bases from V and 0 bases from J, leaving 12 bases between. Germline-derived CDR1 and CDR2 are SQVTM and ANQGSEA. The CDR3 nucleotides are TGCAGCGTCATAAGTGATAGCTCCTACGAGCAGTACTTC. This sequence encodes CSVISDSSYEQYF.

V and J are TRBV27 and TRBJ2-2; D gene ambiguous. There are 12 residues in the CDR3. V lost 7 bases and J 3 bases, leaving 6 bases between the germline ends. Per germline, CDR1 MNHEY and CDR2 SMNVEV (reference sequence). The CDR3 here is CASMLDTGELFF. Here the CDR3 DNA reads TGTGCCAGCATGTTGGACACCGGGGAGCTGTTTTTT.

This clone was seen only once. The rearrangement uses TRBV5-1 and TRBJ1-6; the D is unclear. Between the trimmed V and J ends, which lost 4 bases and 5 bases, there was a span of 19 bases. The CDR3 is 17 residues long. The V gene's germline CDR1 is SGHRS and CDR2 YFSETQ. CDR3: CASSTAGSFSNNSPLHF. The DNA of the CDR3 is TGCGCCAGCAGCACCGCCGGGAGCTTCTCTAATAATTCACCCCTCCACTTT.

The CDR3: CASSWTGLQSELFF. CDR3 nucleotide sequence: TGTGCCAGCAGCTGGACGGGACTCCAGTCTGAGCTGTTTTTT. J is TRBJ2-2 and V is TRBV5-4, with D possibly being TRBD2 (6 bases). V lost 3 bases to trimming and J lost 11 bases, with 17 bases between them. There are 14 residues in the CDR3. CDR1 and CDR2 from the germline V gene are SGHNT and YYREEE (reference sequence).

This clone was observed once. This chain connects TRBV7-9 to TRBJ2-5; D possibly corresponds to TRBD2 (7 bases). There are 12 residues in the CDR3. Germline V gene data show CDR1 as SEHNR and CDR2 as FQNEAQ (reference sequence). The germline V and J ends were trimmed by 10 bases and 5 bases, with 14 bases remaining between them. The CDR3 bases are TGTGCCACCTGGGGGGGCCCCGAGACCCAGTACTTC. Its translation: CATWGGPETQYF.

The chain has TRBV5-8 and TRBJ2-5; D call uncertain. The CDR3 spans 12 residues. Per germline, CDR1 SGHTS and CDR2 YDEGEE. Trimming cost V 2 bases and J 3 bases, with 5 bases left between them. The CDR3 coding sequence is TGTGCCAGCAGCTTCACAAAAGAGACCCAGTACTTC. It encodes CASSFTKETQYF.

J is TRBJ2-7 and V is TRBV10-3; tentative D call: TRBD2 (5 bases). CDR1 is ENHRY, CDR2 SYGVKD, per germline. The ends were cut back, 8 bases at V and 5 bases at J, with 19 bases in the middle. The CDR3 has 14 amino acids. The CDR3 nucleotides read TGTGCCATCCGCGAAGGAGGAGAGACCCACGAGCAGTACTTC. It is translated as CAIREGGETHEQYF.

This clone showed up just once. This CDR3 reads CASSLGGRENQPQHF. The CDR3 DNA reads TGTGCCAGCAGCTTAGGGGGACGGGAGAATCAGCCCCAGCATTTT. The gene calls are TRBV7-9 and TRBJ1-5; a weak D match, TRBD1 (5 bases). There are 15 residues in the CDR3. Germline values: CDR1 SEHNR, CDR2 FQNEAQ (reference sequence). Trimming removed 1 base at V and 4 bases at J, with 11 bases between.

The chain is built from TRBV25-1 and TRBJ1-4; 9 bases are shared with TRBD1. The J segment lost 6 bases and the V segment lost 0 bases, leaving 2 bases of the junction unmatched. The germline CDR1 and CDR2 sequences are MGHDK and SYGVNS. CDR3 length: 15 amino acids. CDR3 amino acids: CASSEYGQGYEKLFF. CDR3 coding DNA: TGTGCCAGCAGTGAATATGGACAGGGGTATGAAAAACTGTTTTTT.

The rearrangement joins TRBV11-2 to TRBJ2-2; D is unresolved. V lost 7 bases and J 1 base, leaving 10 bases between the germline ends. Germline loops: CDR1 SGHAT, CDR2 FQNNGV. This CDR3 has 14 residues. The CDR3 sequence: CASKLKRNTGELFF. CDR3 sequence (DNA): TGTGCCAGCAAGCTAAAGCGGAACACCGGGGAGCTGTTTTTT. Using reference TRBV11-2 and TRBJ2-2 for the parts outside the CDR3, the full variable domain is EAGVAQSPRYKIIEKRQSVAFWCNPISGHATLYWYQQILGQGPKLLIQFQNNGVVDDSQLPKDRFSAERLKGVDSTLKIQPAKLEDSAVYLCASKLKRNTGELFFGEGSRLTVL.

The chain joins TRBV29-1 to TRBJ2-1; TRBD2 aligns across 11 bases. This CDR3 comprises 15 residues. CDR1 and CDR2 from the germline V gene are SQVTM and ANQGSEA. V trimming: 5 bases; J trimming: 9 bases; junction bases outside the gene matches: 12. CDR3 loop: CSVPLTSGRDGEQFF. Written as DNA, the CDR3 is TGCAGCGTTCCCCTCACTAGCGGGAGAGATGGTGAGCAGTTCTTC.

The J gene is TRBJ2-7, the V gene TRBV4-1; D is possibly TRBD2 (6 bases). Per germline, CDR1 MGHRA and CDR2 YSYEKL. CDR3 size: 15 residues. The V and J ends lost 1 base and 2 bases respectively, with 12 bases between them. The CDR3 protein is CASSQVGTPTYEQYF. Written as DNA, the CDR3 is TGCGCCAGCAGCCAAGTGGGGACTCCCACCTACGAGCAGTACTTC.

This clone was observed a few times. The V and J genes are TRBV7-9 and TRBJ1-1; 8 bases agree with TRBD1. There are 15 residues in the CDR3. The trim removed 4 bases at V and 0 bases at J, leaving 4 bases unmatched. Germline V gives CDR1 SEHNR, CDR2 FQNEAQ (reference sequence). The CDR3 DNA reads TGTGCCAGCAGCTCCGGGACAGGAATGAACACTGAAGCTTTCTTT. Translated, it gives CASSSGTGMNTEAFF.

This clone was seen more than once but under ten times. Written as DNA, the CDR3 is TGCGCCAGCAGCCGAGGACAAGGCCCTAATTCACCCCTCCACTTT. The encoded protein is CASSRGQGPNSPLHF. The rearrangement links TRBV4-1 to TRBJ1-6; D perhaps matches TRBD1 (5 bases). Deletions cut 4 bases from V and 6 bases from J, with 13 bases between. Germline CDR1 reads MGHRA; CDR2 reads YSYEKL. The CDR3 has 15 amino acids.

This chain links TRBV7-3 with TRBJ2-1; 7 bases line up with TRBD2. Looked up from germline, CDR1 is SGHTA and CDR2 is FQGTGA. Trimming took 5 bases from V and 8 from J; bases not matched to a gene: 6. The CDR3 consists of 13 residues. The CDR3, as DNA: TGTGCCAGCAGCCACCTCGCGGGGGATGAGCAGTTCTTC. It yields the protein CASSHLAGDEQFF.

This chain joins TRBV28 and TRBJ2-3; no firm D call. The CDR3 has 15 residues. V was cut by 1 base and J by 4 bases, with 12 bases left in between. The germline CDR1 and CDR2 sequences are MDHEN and SYDVKM. The CDR3 loop is CASSLLGPLADTQYF. The CDR3 nucleotides are TGTGCCAGCAGTTTATTAGGCCCACTGGCAGATACGCAGTATTTT.

The V and J genes are TRBV28 and TRBJ2-1; TRBD2 aligns across 8 bases. Losses at the gene ends were 5 bases for V and 8 bases for J; bases not matched to a gene: 11. From germline, CDR1 is MDHEN and CDR2 SYDVKM. There are 15 residues in the CDR3. CDR3 residues: CASSVATSVRHEQFF. The CDR3 coding sequence is TGTGCCAGCAGTGTCGCGACTAGCGTGAGGCATGAGCAGTTCTTC.

The chain carries TRBV5-6 and TRBJ2-3; possible D gene TRBD1, 6 bases. Germline-derived CDR1 and CDR2 are SGHDT and YYEEEE. The germline V and J ends were trimmed by 3 bases and 1 base, with 15 bases remaining between them. The CDR3 consists of 16 residues. The CDR3 coding sequence is TGTGCCAGCAGCTCGACAGGCTACTTGGGCACAGATACGCAGTATTTT. Its translation is CASSSTGYLGTDTQYF.

The CDR3 DNA sequence: TGTGCCCCCTGGGGCCGGGTAAAAGAGACCCAGTACTTC. Translation: CAPWGRVKETQYF. The rearrangement links TRBV5-3 to TRBJ2-5; D perhaps matches TRBD1 (5 bases). TRBV5-3 is identified as an open reading frame with a role that is uncertain. This CDR3 comprises 13 residues. V was pared by 10 bases and J by 3 bases, with 16 bases between.

This sequence joins TRBV28 and TRBJ1-5, with D possibly TRBD1 on 5 matching bases. The V gene lost 6 bases and the J gene lost 7 bases, with 13 bases spanning the gap. The CDR3 sequence is 13 residues long. Germline-derived CDR1 and CDR2 are MDHEN and SYDVKM. The CDR3 DNA sequence: TGTGCCAGCAGCCCGGGGGGGAGGCAGCCCCAGCATTTT. Its translation is CASSPGGRQPQHF. The full variable domain, with the rest looked up from reference TRBV28 and TRBJ1-5, is DVKVTQSSRYLVKRTGEKVFLECVQDMDHENMFWYRQDPGLGLRLIYFSYDVKMKEKGDIPEGYSVSREKKERFSLILESASTNQTSMYLCASSPGGRQPQHFGDGTRLSIL.